This T cell receptor beta chain was retrieved from a study of high-grade serous ovarian cancer treatment subgroups. The overall study: Mean per sample: around 14,000 reads, 7,400 or so unique TCR beta rearrangements. Study-wide findings and caveats: Repertoire similarity ranged about 0.11 to 0.8 between tumors of one patient.

Tumor samples were taken before definitive surgery or chemotherapy. V was trimmed by 2 bases and J by 5 bases, leaving 4 bases between them. Germline lookup yields CDR1 MRHNA and CDR2 SNTAGT. The CDR3 is made up of 12 amino acids. The data were produced by immunoSEQ multiplex PCR, yet TCRdb's version contains in-frame clones alone and is incomplete. Of more than 15,000 clones listed, 73% are singletons. The table lists this clone with a few counts. Its antigen remains unidentified. The receptor was derived from a human donor with high-grade serous ovarian cancer. The rearrangement joins TRBV6-4 to TRBJ2-1, with unresolved D. The sample comprised tumor tissue. As DNA, the CDR3 is TGTGCCAGCAGTGACGGACACAATGAGCAGTTCTTC. Translation gives CASSDGHNEQFF.